A single sample is the source of the 9 T cell receptor beta chains below, sequenced in a study of long-term antiretroviral therapy in people with HIV. An immunoSEQ assay, version v3.0, was performed at survey level. The data were produced by immunoSEQ multiplex PCR, yet TCRdb's version contains in-frame clones alone and is incomplete. Among more than 15,000 clones listed, roughly 73% were seen once. The sequences come from unsorted PBMCs, collected at the start of antiretroviral therapy, before treatment. Receptors were obtained from a woman between 40 and 50 years old with HIV.

The rearrangement joins TRBV27 to TRBJ1-1; D ambiguous. The germline V gene has CDR1 MNHEY and CDR2 SMNVEV (reference sequence). V lost 7 bases to trimming and J lost 6 bases, with 15 bases between them. The CDR3 has 13 residues. The CDR3 is CASTPAGIAEAFF. CDR3 bases: TGTGCCAGCACTCCGGCAGGTATCGCTGAAGCTTTCTTT.

This sequence joins TRBV11-1 and TRBJ2-3, with 8 nucleotides matching TRBD1. The CDR3 has 14 amino acids. J gave up 3 bases and V 6 bases, and 5 bases lay outside the gene matches. Germline V lookup: CDR1 SGHAT, CDR2 FQDESV (reference sequence). CDR3 amino acids: CASRIRDRTDTQYF. CDR3 sequence (DNA): TGTGCCAGCAGAATAAGGGACAGGACAGATACGCAGTATTTT. Based on the CDR3 plus reference TRBV11-1 and TRBJ2-3, the full variable domain is EAEVAQSPRYKITEKSQAVAFWCDPISGHATLYWYRQILGQGPELLVQFQDESVVDDSQLPKDRFSAERLKGVDSTLKIQPAELGDSAMYLCASRIRDRTDTQYFGPGTRLTVL.

The DNA for the CDR3 is TGTGCCAGCAGCCCAAAGGGCGGAAGCTCCTACAATGAGCAGTTCTTC. This gives the protein CASSPKGGSSYNEQFF. This chain links TRBV7-9 with TRBJ2-1; D gene uncertain. V lost 5 bases to trimming and J lost 0 bases, with 14 bases between them. Looked up from germline, CDR1 is SEHNR and CDR2 is FQNEAQ (reference sequence). CDR3 length equals 16 residues.

The genes are TRBV28 and TRBJ1-2, with D unclear. The length of the CDR3 is 14 residues. V lost 0 bases and J 4 bases, leaving 9 bases between the germline ends. Germline-derived CDR1 and CDR2 are MDHEN and SYDVKM. The CDR3 spells CASSLWTGGYGYTF. The CDR3 DNA reads TGTGCCAGCAGTTTATGGACCGGCGGCTATGGCTACACCTTC.

V gene TRBV7-2 combines with J gene TRBJ2-1, with 8 bases matching TRBD2. Germline V CDR1 and CDR2: SGHTA, FQGNSA. The CDR3 has 14 amino acids. V trimming: 5 bases; J trimming: 5 bases; junction bases outside the gene matches: 5. The CDR3 here is CASSAGGWNNEQFF. The CDR3 bases are TGTGCCAGCAGCGCGGGGGGCTGGAACAATGAGCAGTTCTTC.

This clone has just one count. The chain couples TRBV19 to TRBJ2-3, with D perhaps TRBD2 (5 bases). CDR1 and CDR2 (germline): LNHDA, SQIVND (reference sequence). Trimming stripped 6 bases from V and 8 bases from J, with 24 bases between. This CDR3 contains 16 residues. The CDR3 DNA follows: TGTGCCAGTAGGGGTGGCGGGTCCGCGGCCCCCGCTACGCAGTATTTT. Translating it yields CASRGGGSAAPATQYF.

The chain uses TRBV5-6 and TRBJ1-5, with D perhaps matching TRBD1 (5 bases). The CDR3 runs 14 residues. The germline V and J ends were trimmed by 3 bases and 3 bases, with 10 bases remaining between them. Germline lookup yields CDR1 SGHDT and CDR2 YYEEEE. The chain's CDR3 is CASSSDRFNQPQHF. DNA for the CDR3: TGTGCCAGCAGCTCTGACAGATTCAATCAGCCCCAGCATTTT.

The V gene is TRBV30, the J gene TRBJ2-5; D might be TRBD2 (7 bases). The germline V and J ends were trimmed by 6 bases and 5 bases, with 16 bases remaining between them. This CDR3 comprises 13 residues. CDR1 GTSNPN and CDR2 SVGIG come from the germline V gene (reference sequence). DNA for the CDR3: TGTGCCTGCGACGGGGGGCGGGGTGAGACCCAGTACTTC. This translates into CACDGGRGETQYF.

This chain links TRBV9 with TRBJ1-3, with 9 bases fitting TRBD1. J was trimmed by 4 bases and V by 4 bases; bases with no gene match: 9. This CDR3 contains 16 residues. Germline V gives CDR1 SGDLS, CDR2 YYNGEE. The CDR3, as DNA: TGTGCCAGCAGCTCCCGGACCGGGACAGGGGGAAACACCATATATTTT. This encodes CASSSRTGTGGNTIYF. The entire variable domain, with the rest obtained from reference TRBV9 and TRBJ1-3, is as follows: DSGVTQTPKHLITATGQRVTLRCSPRSGDLSVYWYQQSLDQGLQFLIQYYNGEERAKGNILERFSAQQFPDLHSELNLSSLELGDSALYFCASSSRTGTGGNTIYFGEGSWLTVV.